Listed here are 7 T cell receptor beta chains from one sample, sequenced in a study of healthy donors' naive CD4 and CD8 T cells. Starting from approximately 500 ng of total RNA, TCR libraries were made with linear amplification. TCRdb redid the calling of the reads with MiXCR, one entry per CDR3 protein. The sample includes 150,000 to 200,000 distinct CDR3 sequences, 65% to 75% of them seen just once. Specimen: naive CD4+ and CD8+ T cells sorted from blood, pooled from several donors. These receptors came from a pool of human donors in good health; the sample pools cells from several healthy donors.

This chain joins TRBV20-1 and TRBJ2-7; 7 bases agree with TRBD2. Germline trimming cut 1 base from V and 1 base from J; bases unmatched to any gene: 16. Germline lookup yields CDR1 DFQATT and CDR2 SNEGSKA (reference sequence). The CDR3 sequence is 18 residues long. The CDR3 DNA is TGCAGTGCTAGAGTGGCAGGCGGACTAGGGGAGTCTTCCTACGAGCAGTACTTC. Protein sequence: CSARVAGGLGESSYEQYF.

The chain links TRBV30 to TRBJ1-2; 9 nucleotides line up with TRBD1. Germline V gene data show CDR1 as GTSNPN and CDR2 as SVGIG (reference sequence). The CDR3 spans 12 residues. Trimming removed 4 bases from V and 7 bases from J; junction bases left unmatched: 4. This CDR3 reads CAWTWDRAGYTF. CDR3 nucleotide sequence: TGTGCCTGGACCTGGGACAGGGCTGGCTACACCTTC.

The chain combines TRBV6-5 with TRBJ1-1; TRBD1 might be the D (5 bases). The germline V gene has CDR1 MNHEY and CDR2 SVGAGI. The V and J ends lost 6 bases and 6 bases respectively, with 8 bases between them. The CDR3 has 11 amino acids. The CDR3 is CASRGQSEAFF. The CDR3, as DNA: TGTGCCAGCAGGGGGCAATCTGAAGCTTTCTTT.

V gene TRBV6-2 or TRBV6-3 combines with J gene TRBJ2-7; TRBD1 matches at 8 bases. This CDR3 contains 16 residues. Germline V gene sequence: CDR1 MNHEY, CDR2 SVGEGT. V shed 2 bases, J shed 3 bases, and the junction held 9 bases outside the gene matches. The CDR3 loop is CASSYPLTGEYYEQYF. The CDR3 bases are TGTGCCAGCAGTTACCCCCTGACAGGGGAGTACTACGAGCAGTACTTC.

This clonotype turned up a few times. V and J are TRBV19 and TRBJ1-2, with 8 bases aligning to TRBD1. The CDR3 runs 14 residues. V dropped 7 bases and J dropped 7; count of bases not matched to a gene: 11. Per germline, CDR1 LNHDA and CDR2 SQIVND (reference sequence). CDR3 sequence (DNA): TGTGCCAGTACCCCCTCCCAGGGGGCTTCTGGCTACACCTTC. This gives the protein CASTPSQGASGYTF.

The chain is built from TRBV6-5 and TRBJ2-7; no firm D call. V lost 10 bases and J 2 bases, leaving 9 bases between the germline ends. The germline CDR1 and CDR2 sequences are MNHEY and SVGAGI. CDR3 size: 11 residues. The CDR3 DNA reads TGTGCCACGACTGAAACCTACGAGCAGTACTTC. Protein product: CATTETYEQYF.

This chain links TRBV18 with TRBJ2-7; 9 bases align to TRBD2. The CDR3 length is 15 residues. Germline assignment: CDR1 KGHSH and CDR2 LQKENI. With V trimmed by 1 base and J by 3 bases, 4 bases remained unmatched. CDR3 DNA: TGTGCCAGCTCACCACTTCTAGCGGGGCGCTACGAGCAGTACTTC. The encoded protein is CASSPLLAGRYEQYF.